A single T cell receptor beta chain is shown here with its context. Its antigen is unidentified. The germline V gene has CDR1 MGHRA and CDR2 YSYEKL. Trimming left V 5 bases short and J 1 base short, with 17 bases between. The CDR3 has 17 residues. The sample is drawn from a study of cytomegalovirus exposure and HLA in healthy donors. Whole-study results and caveats: The study reported that TCR beta sequences accurately predicted HLA-A and HLA-B alleles in most subjects. Donors were assumed by presence/absence analyses to have roughly uniform sequencing depth.

The PCR contained 60 Vbeta and 13 Jbeta primers. The protocol was immunoSEQ multiplex PCR, while the TCRdb copy is restricted to in-frame clones and leaves out a portion. Of 200,000 to 250,000 clones in the sample, under 80% are singletons; the top ten hold around 0.2%. The sequence came from a girl aged 2 to 9 in good health and CMV-seronegative. This chain connects TRBV4-1 to TRBJ2-2, with D possibly matching TRBD2 (7 bases). Sequenced sample: PBMCs. The CDR3 is CASSYEGGTMNTGELFF. CDR3 coding DNA: TGCGCCAGCAGCTATGAGGGGGGGACCATGAACACCGGGGAGCTGTTTTTT.